These 29 T cell receptor beta chains were sequenced from one sample in a study of blood T cell repertoires in COVID-19. Repertoires were generated with immunoSEQ multiplex PCR, while TCRdb's copy carries only in-frame clones and drops some. The table lists roughly 110,000 clones, more than 70% of them singletons, with over 4% in the top ten. Sequencing was carried out using peripheral blood. The receptors originated from a man between 70 and 80 years old with acute or convalescent COVID-19.

This clone came up a few times. The rearrangement uses TRBV3-1 (or the pseudogene TRBV3-2) and TRBJ1-1; D might be TRBD1 (6 bases). Deletions cut 4 bases from V and 5 bases from J, with 17 bases between. Germline V lookup: CDR1 LGHDT, CDR2 YNNKEL (reference sequence). The CDR3 runs 15 residues. CDR3 coding DNA: TGTGCCAGCAGCCCCTACACAGGGCCTAGGACTGAAGCTTTCTTT. It yields the protein CASSPYTGPRTEAFF.

This CDR3 reads CASRTGVDNEQFF. In DNA, the CDR3 is TGTGCCAGCAGGACAGGGGTGGACAATGAGCAGTTCTTC. The rearrangement joins TRBV27 to TRBJ2-1, with TRBD1 matching over 8 bases. Germline V gene lookup returns CDR1 MNHEY and CDR2 SMNVEV (reference sequence). This CDR3 is built from 13 residues. J was trimmed by 5 bases and V by 6 bases; bases with no gene match: 3.

V gene TRBV10-3 combines with J gene TRBJ2-1; 8 bases align to TRBD1. The CDR3 totals 14 residues. In germline, CDR1 is ENHRY, CDR2 SYGVKD. V lost 8 bases and J lost 6; bases outside the gene matches: 9. The chain's CDR3 is CAIQGAGRSNEQFF. DNA for the CDR3: TGTGCCATCCAGGGGGCAGGGAGGTCCAATGAGCAGTTCTTC.

A single count supports this clone. The chain has TRBV19 and TRBJ1-6; D is unclear. V lost 5 bases, J lost 15 bases, and 17 bases lay in between. CDR3 length equals 13 residues. Germline loops: CDR1 LNHDA, CDR2 SQIVND (reference sequence). In DNA form, the CDR3 reads TGTGCCAGTAGTCTCCGACACGAAGAACTCCTCCACTTT. This gives the protein CASSLRHEELLHF.

The chain recombines TRBV7-2 with TRBJ2-7; TRBD2 matches 7 bases. The CDR3 is 16 amino acids. The germline V gene has CDR1 SGHTA and CDR2 FQGNSA. Losses at the gene ends were 2 bases for V and 8 bases for J; bases not matched to a gene: 15. CDR3 DNA: TGTGCCAGCAGCTTATTACCCACAGGCGCCGGGGGGAAGCAGTACTTC. The encoded protein is CASSLLPTGAGGKQYF.

V is TRBV5-4 and J is TRBJ2-1, with D possibly TRBD2 on 5 matching bases. The germline V and J ends were trimmed by 4 bases and 9 bases, with 11 bases remaining between them. The CDR3 is made up of 12 amino acids. Germline values: CDR1 SGHNT, CDR2 YYREEE (reference sequence). In nucleotides, the CDR3 is TGTGCCAGCAGCCTCCCGGGGTTTGAGCAGTTCTTC. Translating gives CASSLPGFEQFF.

The V gene is TRBV19, the J gene TRBJ2-2; 9 nucleotides agree with TRBD1. Germline V CDR1 and CDR2: LNHDA, SQIVND (reference sequence). This CDR3 spans 17 amino acids. The ends lost 4 bases at V and 1 base at J; junction bases unmatched: 7. This CDR3 reads CASSKGTGPGNTGELFF. CDR3 coding DNA: TGTGCCAGTAGTAAGGGGACAGGGCCAGGGAACACCGGGGAGCTGTTTTTT. Using reference TRBV19 and TRBJ2-2 for the parts outside the CDR3, the full variable domain is DGGITQSPKYLFRKEGQNVTLSCEQNLNHDAMYWYRQDPGQGLRLIYYSQIVNDFQKGDIAEGYSVSREKKESFPLTVTSAQKNPTAFYLCASSKGTGPGNTGELFFGEGSRLTVL.

The rearrangement uses TRBV2 and TRBJ2-1, with TRBD2 identical over 15 bases. Germline CDR1 and CDR2: SNHLY and FYNNEI. This CDR3 contains 15 residues. With V trimmed by 1 base and J by 13 bases, 5 bases remained unmatched. Here the CDR3 reads CASSEGWTSGGVQFF. CDR3 in DNA: TGTGCCAGCAGTGAAGGCTGGACTAGCGGGGGGGTTCAGTTCTTC.

The chain has TRBV7-9 and TRBJ2-5; perhaps TRBD2 as D (5 bases). CDR1 is SEHNR, CDR2 FQNEAQ, per germline (reference sequence). With 3 bases removed from V and 4 bases from J, the gap between germline ends came to 9 bases. The CDR3 covers 13 residues. CDR3 nucleotides: TGTGCCAGCAGCTTTAGAGGGCTAGAGACCCAGTACTTC. This sequence encodes CASSFRGLETQYF.

This clone was recorded only once. This chain joins TRBV29-1 and TRBJ1-3; TRBD1 matches 8 bases. V shed 6 bases and J 4 bases; nucleotides not matched to a gene: 8. Per germline, CDR1 SQVTM and CDR2 ANQGSEA. CDR3 length equals 14 residues. The CDR3 DNA follows: TGCAGCGTGCGGCTCCAGGGGGCGGGAAACACCATATATTTT. As protein: CSVRLQGAGNTIYF.

The chain has TRBV14 and TRBJ1-2; D unresolved. The CDR3 contains 13 residues. The germline CDR1 and CDR2 sequences are SGHDN and FVKESK. Between the trimmed V and J ends, which lost 0 bases and 5 bases, there was a span of 7 bases. The CDR3 bases are TGTGCCAGCAGCCAAGAGATGAGTTATGGCTACACCTTC. Protein: CASSQEMSYGYTF. The entire variable domain, with the rest obtained from reference TRBV14 and TRBJ1-2, is as follows: EAGVTQFPSHSVIEKGQTVTLRCDPISGHDNLYWYRRVMGKEIKFLLHFVKESKQDESGMPNNRFLAERTGGTYSTLKVQPAELEDSGVYFCASSQEMSYGYTFGSGTRLTVV.

The chain joins TRBV6-5 to TRBJ1-5; D uncertain. The CDR3 totals 13 residues. Trimming pared 6 bases from V and 3 bases from J, leaving 9 bases between. Germline V gives CDR1 MNHEY, CDR2 SVGAGI. The CDR3 region is CASRRDFNQPQHF. The DNA of the CDR3 is TGTGCCAGCAGGAGGGATTTCAATCAGCCCCAGCATTTT.

The chain couples TRBV7-8 to TRBJ1-5; 7 bases agree with TRBD1. Trimming removed 5 bases from V and 0 bases from J; junction bases left unmatched: 13. The V gene's germline CDR1 is SGHVS and CDR2 FQNEAQ. This CDR3 region has 18 residues. The CDR3, as DNA: TGTGCCAGCAGCGCCCGGGACAGCCCAGGGTATAGCAATCAGCCCCAGCATTTT. Amino acid sequence: CASSARDSPGYSNQPQHF.

The rearrangement uses TRBV7-2 and TRBJ1-6, with D tentatively TRBD1 (6 bases). The CDR3 is made up of 15 amino acids. V lost 2 bases and J 6 bases, leaving 11 bases between the germline ends. Germline V gene data show CDR1 as SGHTA and CDR2 as FQGNSA. For the CDR3, the DNA is TGTGCCAGCAGCTTATTCTCAGGGGTTAATTCACCCCTCCACTTT. Translated, it gives CASSLFSGVNSPLHF.

This chain connects TRBV5-8 to TRBJ2-2, with 9 bases matching TRBD1. The CDR3 totals 16 residues. The V and J ends lost 4 bases and 7 bases, in that order; junction bases with no gene match: 11. Germline assignment: CDR1 SGHTS and CDR2 YDEGEE. CDR3 amino acids: CASSTGTGSHGGELFF. CDR3 sequence (DNA): TGTGCCAGCAGCACCGGGACAGGGTCCCACGGCGGGGAGCTGTTTTTT.

Details on this clone: The germline gene is not matched at one end of the junction; a read error may be the cause. V and J are TRBV5-5 and TRBJ1-2; possible D gene TRBD1, 6 bases. There are 14 residues in the CDR3. The V gene's germline CDR1 is SGHKS and CDR2 YYEKEE (reference sequence). The CDR3 DNA sequence: TGTGCCAGCAAAACTTATGGGGGCGGATACGGCTTCACCTTC. Translation: CASKTYGGGYGFTF.

The V call is TRBV5-1, the J call TRBJ2-5, with a weak D call TRBD2 (5 bases). V lost 5 bases, J lost 1 base, and 18 bases lay in between. The CDR3 covers 16 residues. Germline-derived CDR1 and CDR2 are SGHRS and YFSETQ. The chain's CDR3 is CASRVRTGETQETQYF. CDR3 DNA sequence: TGCGCCAGCAGGGTGAGGACTGGGGAGACCCAAGAGACCCAGTACTTC.

This rearrangement joins TRBV3-1 (or the pseudogene TRBV3-2) to TRBJ1-1; 12 nucleotides align to TRBD1. Germline V gives CDR1 LGHDT, CDR2 YNNKEL (reference sequence). J was trimmed by 11 bases and V by 2 bases; bases with no gene match: 3. The CDR3 loop spans 13 amino acids. The DNA for the CDR3 is TGTGCCAGCAGCCAACTGGGACAGGGGGCGGCTTTCTTT. The encoded protein is CASSQLGQGAAFF.

The rearrangement joins TRBV5-1 to TRBJ2-2; perhaps TRBD1 as D (5 bases). V gave up 0 bases and J gave up 10 bases, with 13 bases separating them. Germline-derived CDR1 and CDR2 are SGHRS and YFSETQ. The CDR3 runs to 14 residues. The CDR3 reads CASSLDPGMEELFF. For the CDR3, the DNA is TGCGCCAGCAGCTTGGATCCAGGGATGGAGGAGCTGTTTTTT.

This clone turned up a few times. The CDR3 spells CASSPPGTANTGELFF. CDR3 nucleotides: TGTGCCAGCAGCCCCCCCGGGACAGCGAACACCGGGGAGCTGTTTTTT. V usage is TRBV7-9 and J usage is TRBJ2-2; 7 bases match TRBD1. This CDR3 contains 16 residues. The trim removed 5 bases at V and 0 bases at J, leaving 6 bases unmatched. Germline V gives CDR1 SEHNR, CDR2 FQNEAQ (reference sequence).

The chain uses TRBV29-1 and TRBJ1-1; D gene unclear. The CDR3 is made up of 13 amino acids. Germline V gene lookup returns CDR1 SQVTM and CDR2 ANQGSEA. Between the trimmed V and J ends, which lost 6 bases and 0 bases, there was a span of 11 bases. The CDR3 loop reads CSVEGRVNTEAFF. As DNA, the CDR3 is TGCAGCGTGGAGGGAAGGGTGAACACTGAAGCTTTCTTT.

V is TRBV19 and J is TRBJ1-6, with TRBD1 as a possible D gene (6 bases). This CDR3 has 15 residues. CDR1 and CDR2 from the germline V gene are LNHDA and SQIVND (reference sequence). V was trimmed by 6 bases and J by 6 bases, leaving 15 bases between them. The CDR3 DNA reads as TGTGCCAGTAGCGTCTTGGGGGCCAGTAATTCACCCCTCCACTTT. Translating gives CASSVLGASNSPLHF. The variable domain in full, with the rest retrieved from reference TRBV19 and TRBJ1-6, is DGGITQSPKYLFRKEGQNVTLSCEQNLNHDAMYWYRQDPGQGLRLIYYSQIVNDFQKGDIAEGYSVSREKKESFPLTVTSAQKNPTAFYLCASSVLGASNSPLHFGNGTRLTVT.

J is TRBJ1-2 and V is TRBV2; D not certain. The CDR3 extends over 11 amino acids. Germline V lookup: CDR1 SNHLY, CDR2 FYNNEI. With 2 bases removed from V and 12 bases from J, the gap between germline ends came to 10 bases. The CDR3 loop reads CASSELGSNTF. The CDR3 region has the DNA TGTGCCAGCAGTGAACTGGGCAGCAACACCTTC.

The chain uses TRBV4-1 and TRBJ1-5; D possibly corresponds to TRBD1 (6 bases). Germline V CDR1 and CDR2: MGHRA, YSYEKL. V dropped 0 bases and J dropped 0 bases, with 12 bases sitting between them. The CDR3 covers 17 residues. In DNA, the CDR3 is TGCGCCAGCAGCCAAGAGGGAGGGGGATATAGCAATCAGCCCCAGCATTTT. Its translation is CASSQEGGGYSNQPQHF.

The chain employs TRBV5-4 and TRBJ2-7; 9 positions match TRBD1. CDR1 and CDR2 (germline): SGHNT, YYREEE (reference sequence). This CDR3 comprises 15 residues. With V trimmed by 2 bases and J by 3 bases, 6 bases remained unmatched. The CDR3 sequence is CASSLPGQGLYEQYF. The CDR3 coding sequence is TGTGCCAGCAGCTTACCGGGACAGGGCCTCTACGAGCAGTACTTC.

In this sample, this clone turned up a few times. This chain uses TRBV6-4 with TRBJ1-6; maybe TRBD1 (6 bases). CDR3 length: 13 residues. Deletions cut 3 bases from V and 11 bases from J, with 11 bases between. Germline V CDR1 and CDR2: MRHNA, SNTAGT. The CDR3 here is CASSEARDTPLHF. The CDR3, as DNA: TGTGCCAGCAGTGAGGCCAGGGACACACCCCTCCACTTT.

This clone showed up just a few times. This chain joins TRBV28 and TRBJ2-4; the D gene is possibly TRBD2 (5 bases). The V gene lost 3 bases and the J gene lost 7 bases, with 13 bases spanning the gap. CDR3 length: 14 residues. Germline assignment: CDR1 MDHEN and CDR2 SYDVKM. The CDR3 nucleotides read TGTGCCAGCAGTTTTGCGGGCCCCCGGAACATTCAGTACTTC. Amino acid sequence: CASSFAGPRNIQYF. Variable domain in full (rest from reference TRBV28 and TRBJ2-4): DVKVTQSSRYLVKRTGEKVFLECVQDMDHENMFWYRQDPGLGLRLIYFSYDVKMKEKGDIPEGYSVSREKKERFSLILESASTNQTSMYLCASSFAGPRNIQYFGAGTRLSVL.

The chain links TRBV3-1 (or the pseudogene TRBV3-2) to TRBJ2-1, with 7 bases identical to TRBD1. V gave up 4 bases and J gave up 2 bases; unmatched junction bases: 5. This CDR3 spans 15 amino acids. Germline CDR1 LGHDT, CDR2 YNNKEL (reference sequence). The CDR3 reads CASSPDRVAYNEQFF. The CDR3 coding sequence is TGTGCCAGCAGCCCTGACAGGGTGGCCTACAATGAGCAGTTCTTC.

This clone was seen once. J is TRBJ2-7 and V is TRBV11-3; possibly TRBD2 for D (7 bases). This CDR3 region has 13 residues. Trimming took 4 bases from V and 4 from J, leaving 11 bases between them. Germline assignment: CDR1 SGHNT and CDR2 YENEEA. Written as DNA, the CDR3 is TGTGCCAGCAGCTCCGGGGGGCCATACGAGCAGTACTTC. This gives the protein CASSSGGPYEQYF. Full variable domain (outside the CDR3, taken from reference TRBV11-3 and TRBJ2-7): EAGVVQSPRYKIIEKKQPVAFWCNPISGHNTLYWYLQNLGQGPELLIRYENEEAVDDSQLPKDRFSAERLKGVDSTLKIQPAELGDSAVYLCASSSGGPYEQYFGPGTRLTVT.